The T cell receptor beta chain under discussion was sequenced for a study of shared clonotypes between healthy human individuals. V lost 4 bases and J lost 9; bases outside the gene matches: 13. Looked up from germline, CDR1 is LGHNT and CDR2 is FRNRAP. The CDR3 covers 16 residues. Here immunoSEQ multiplex PCR was the method, and the copy in TCRdb shows in-frame clones only, minus some. The sample lists some 580,000 clones; more than 95% were seen once. This clone has a single count. The chain uses TRBV12-5 and TRBJ2-1, with 9 positions matching TRBD2. Material for sequencing was naive CD4+ T cells sorted from blood. Documented subset: CD45RA+ positively selected. This TCR was recovered from a woman aged 25 to 39 in good health. The CDR3 spells CASGSRLSGSAGEQFF. The CDR3, as DNA: TGTGCTAGTGGTTCCCGCCTTAGCGGGAGTGCGGGTGAGCAGTTCTTC. Using reference TRBV12-5 and TRBJ2-1 for the parts outside the CDR3, the full variable domain is DARVTQTPRHKVTEMGQEVTMRCQPILGHNTVFWYRQTMMQGLELLAYFRNRAPLDDSGMPKDRFSAEMPDATLATLKIQPSEPRDSAVYFCASGSRLSGSAGEQFFGPGTRLTVL.